The 21 T cell receptor beta chains listed next were all sequenced from one sample in a study of shared clonotypes between healthy human individuals. Profiling relied on immunoSEQ multiplex PCR, and the TCRdb table lists in-frame clones only, not all of them. Of a few million clones listed, approximately 90% are singletons. Sequencing input: naive CD4+ T cells from PBMCs. The subset is: CD45RA+ positively selected. The receptors shown here come from a young man in good health. Some clones in this sample may be carry-over from other donors' samples.

This chain uses TRBV5-1 with TRBJ1-5; 10 bases are shared with TRBD1. This CDR3 has 17 residues. CDR1 is SGHRS and CDR2 is YFSETQ in the germline V gene. V shed 4 bases, J shed 4 bases, and the junction held 11 bases outside the gene matches. The CDR3 reads CASSPGTGAQANQPQHF. The CDR3 DNA reads as TGCGCCAGCAGCCCCGGGACAGGGGCGCAGGCAAATCAGCCCCAGCATTTT.

This chain uses TRBV5-1 with TRBJ2-2; no reliable D call. Trimming left V 3 bases short and J 5 bases short, with 11 bases between. CDR1 is SGHRS, CDR2 YFSETQ, per germline. The CDR3 is 14 residues long. The CDR3 protein is CASSSLSGTGELFF. CDR3 nucleotide sequence: TGCGCCAGCAGCTCTCTTAGTGGGACCGGGGAGCTGTTTTTT.

The chain employs TRBV6-1 and TRBJ1-3; D not resolved. The V gene lost 10 bases and the J gene lost 0 bases, with 13 bases spanning the gap. The length of the CDR3 is 14 residues. CDR1 MNHNS and CDR2 SASEGT come from the germline V gene. The DNA of the CDR3 is TGTGCCACTACATCAGCCTACTCTGGAAACACCATATATTTT. Translation: CATTSAYSGNTIYF.

J is TRBJ1-2 and V is TRBV6-5, with no clear D. The CDR3 has 15 residues. Trimming shortened V by 5 bases and J by 6 bases, and 19 bases separated the two germline ends. The V gene's germline CDR1 is MNHEY and CDR2 SVGAGI. The CDR3, as DNA: TGTGCCAGCAGTGCACTACGACGGCTACTTAATGGCTACACCTTC. Protein sequence: CASSALRRLLNGYTF.

This clone has just one count. The chain has TRBV28 and TRBJ2-3; 8 positions agree with TRBD2. Trimming at V came to 2 bases and at J to 0 bases, leaving 4 bases not matched to a gene. The CDR3 has 16 amino acids. The germline V gene has CDR1 MDHEN and CDR2 SYDVKM. The CDR3 nucleotides read TGTGCCAGCAGTTTACGACTAGCGATCAGCACAGATACGCAGTATTTT. This sequence encodes CASSLRLAISTDTQYF.

This chain links TRBV5-4 with TRBJ1-2; 8 positions match TRBD1. The CDR3 sequence is 15 residues long. CDR1 and CDR2 (germline): SGHNT, YYREEE (reference sequence). Trimming cost V 4 bases and J 5 bases; bases outside gene matches: 10. The CDR3 coding sequence is TGTGCCAGCAGCGCCTCCACAGGGGGAAGGTATGGCTACACCTTC. Its translation: CASSASTGGRYGYTF.

This sequence joins TRBV15 and TRBJ1-5; 8 bases match TRBD1. V was pared by 0 bases and J by 10 bases, with 8 bases of the junction left unmatched. Germline lookup yields CDR1 LNHNV and CDR2 YYDKDF (reference sequence). CDR3 size: 15 residues. This chain's CDR3 is CATSRDRTGRQPQHF. CDR3 coding DNA: TGTGCCACCAGCAGAGATAGGACAGGGAGACAACCCCAGCATTTT.

Remarks on this clone: Other DNA sequences in this specimen translate into the identical CDR3. The V gene is TRBV5-1, the J gene TRBJ2-5; maybe TRBD1 (7 bases). The CDR3 is 14 residues long. V was shortened by 3 bases and J by 1 base, with 10 bases between the two germline ends. Germline V gene lookup returns CDR1 SGHRS and CDR2 YFSETQ. CDR3 in amino acids: CASSSQGGQETQYF. The CDR3 region has the DNA TGCGCCAGCAGCTCCCAGGGGGGCCAAGAGACCCAGTACTTC.

The J gene is TRBJ1-2, the V gene TRBV27; D is perhaps TRBD1 (5 bases). V lost 4 bases, J lost 1 base, and 16 bases lay in between. This CDR3 is built from 16 residues. Germline assignment: CDR1 MNHEY and CDR2 SMNVEV (reference sequence). CDR3 sequence (DNA): TGTGCCAGCAGTTCATGGAGGGGATTACTTAACTATGGCTACACCTTC. Translation: CASSSWRGLLNYGYTF.

The V gene is TRBV28, the J gene TRBJ1-2; D remains ambiguous. The CDR3 sequence is 17 residues long. The germline CDR1 and CDR2 sequences are MDHEN and SYDVKM. V lost 9 bases, J lost 2 bases, and 25 bases lay in between. Here the CDR3 reads CASLAGILASNNYGYTF. The CDR3 DNA reads TGTGCCAGTCTCGCGGGTATCCTCGCCTCGAACAACTATGGCTACACCTTC.

This clone showed up just a few times. The V gene is TRBV7-9, the J gene TRBJ1-2; the match to TRBD1 covers 9 bases. With 3 bases clipped from V and 8 bases from J, the junction kept 4 bases outside the gene matches. There are 13 residues in the CDR3. Germline loops: CDR1 SEHNR, CDR2 FQNEAQ (reference sequence). CDR3 sequence (DNA): TGTGCCAGCAGCTTCTCGGGACAGGGCGGCTACACCTTC. Translated, it gives CASSFSGQGGYTF. Full variable domain (outside the CDR3, taken from reference TRBV7-9 and TRBJ1-2): DTGVSQNPRHKITKRGQNVTFRCDPISEHNRLYWYRQTLGQGPEFLTYFQNEAQLEKSRLLSDRFSAERPKGSFSTLEIQRTEQGDSAMYLCASSFSGQGGYTFGSGTRLTVV.

This chain links TRBV18 with TRBJ2-5, with 10 bases identical to TRBD2. V lost 5 bases and J lost 5; bases outside the gene matches: 11. The CDR3 loop spans 16 amino acids. Germline values: CDR1 KGHSH, CDR2 LQKENI. This CDR3 reads CASSSPSLAGKETQYF. For the CDR3, the DNA is TGTGCCAGCTCATCCCCCTCACTAGCGGGGAAGGAGACCCAGTACTTC.

The CDR3 reads CASSAQGRLNQETQYF. DNA of the CDR3: TGCGCCAGCAGTGCTCAGGGACGGCTGAACCAAGAGACCCAGTACTTC. The chain employs TRBV10-2 and TRBJ2-5; D assignment may be TRBD1 or TRBD2 (5 bases each). Looked up from germline, CDR1 is WSHSY and CDR2 is SAAADI. The CDR3 covers 16 residues. V lost 4 bases to trimming and J lost 0 bases, with 15 bases between them.

About this clone: Distinct nucleotide sequences in the sample also encode this CDR3. The genes are TRBV2 and TRBJ2-3; TRBD1 matches at 9 bases. The CDR3 extends over 15 amino acids. V lost 6 bases to trimming and J lost 0 bases; unmatched junction nucleotides: 4. Germline CDR1 SNHLY, CDR2 FYNNEI. For the CDR3, the DNA is TGTGCCAGCAGAGGGGGACAGGGCAGCACAGATACGCAGTATTTT. Protein: CASRGGQGSTDTQYF. Supplemented by reference TRBV2 and TRBJ2-3, the full variable domain reads EPEVTQTPSHQVTQMGQEVILRCVPISNHLYFYWYRQILGQKVEFLVSFYNNEISEKSEIFDDQFSVERPDGSNFTLKIRSTKLEDSAMYFCASRGGQGSTDTQYFGPGTRLTVL.

The rearrangement uses TRBV5-1 and TRBJ2-1; 10 bases map to TRBD1. Trimming removed 6 bases from V and 9 bases from J; junction bases left unmatched: 9. Per the germline V gene, CDR1 is SGHRS and CDR2 is YFSETQ. The CDR3 runs 14 residues. CDR3 nucleotides: TGCGCCAGCACACCCGGGACAGGGGTTGTTGAGCAGTTCTTC. It is translated as CASTPGTGVVEQFF.

This chain uses TRBV19 with TRBJ1-1; 10 nucleotides match TRBD1. CDR1 and CDR2 from the germline V gene are LNHDA and SQIVND (reference sequence). The CDR3 covers 17 residues. The junction had 15 bases not matched to a gene; V was cut back by 6 bases and J by 5 bases. CDR3 in amino acids: CASSPLSTGTGETEAFF. As DNA, the CDR3 is TGTGCCAGTAGCCCCTTATCTACCGGGACAGGGGAAACTGAAGCTTTCTTT.

The chain employs TRBV6-7 and TRBJ1-4; 8 nucleotides match TRBD1. TRBV6-7 belongs to the ORF category, with a function that is uncertain. With 0 bases clipped from V and 5 bases from J, the junction kept 5 bases outside the gene matches. The CDR3 loop spans 16 amino acids. The CDR3 reads CASSYSSRGPNEKLFF. In DNA form, the CDR3 reads TGTGCCAGCAGTTACTCGAGCAGGGGGCCGAATGAAAAACTGTTTTTT.

The rearrangement joins TRBV5-8 to TRBJ2-1, with 10 bases lining up with TRBD2. Losses at the gene ends were 5 bases for V and 5 bases for J; bases not matched to a gene: 13. The CDR3 length is 17 residues. The germline V gene encodes CDR1 SGHTS and CDR2 YDEGEE. This CDR3 reads CASRGSSAGGRDNEQFF. The DNA of the CDR3 is TGTGCCAGCAGAGGGAGCTCAGCGGGAGGGCGCGACAATGAGCAGTTCTTC.

The chain is built from TRBV7-9 and TRBJ2-2, with 8 bases that match TRBD1. Germline CDR1 and CDR2: SEHNR and FQNEAQ (reference sequence). The CDR3 covers 14 residues. The V segment lost 5 bases and the J segment 6 bases; nucleotides outside the gene matches: 5. CDR3 protein: CASSGRTGSGELFF. DNA of the CDR3: TGTGCCAGCAGCGGACGGACAGGGTCCGGGGAGCTGTTTTTT.

V usage is TRBV15 and J usage is TRBJ2-3; 9 bases fit TRBD2. V shed 0 bases, J shed 14 bases, and the junction held 6 bases outside the gene matches. The V gene's germline CDR1 is LNHNV and CDR2 YYDKDF (reference sequence). CDR3 length: 13 residues. The CDR3 nucleotides read TGTGCCACCAGCAGAGATCTAGCGGGACCCGGGTATTTT. Encoded protein: CATSRDLAGPGYF.

A single count supports this clone. CDR3 bases: TGTGCCAGCAGCTTAGCGGGCAGAGGAGCTTTCTTT. As protein: CASSLAGRGAFF. The chain carries TRBV7-9 and TRBJ1-1, with unresolved D. Germline V CDR1 and CDR2: SEHNR, FQNEAQ (reference sequence). The CDR3 totals 12 residues. V was clipped by 0 bases and J by 10 bases, with 9 bases between them.